These 25 T cell receptor beta chains were sequenced from one sample in a study of CD8+CD57+ T cells in acquired aplastic anemia. The authors sequenced patients whose flow cytometry had shown CD8+CD57+ cell expansion. Template material for TCR beta VDJ and CDR3 profiling consisted of genomic DNA. TCRdb re-derived calls from the reads in MiXCR, one entry per CDR3 protein. The sample comprises fewer than 200,000 distinct CDR3 sequences, less than 50% of which are singletons, and 10% to 15% rests with the top ten. The sequencing input was sorted CD4+, CD8+, or CD8+CD57+ T cells (not recorded which) from PBMCs. The origin of the receptors is a human donor with aplastic anemia.

The table lists this clonotype with many counts. The CDR3 reads CASSLDRDTQYF. CDR3 bases: TGTGCCAGCAGCTTAGACAGGGATACGCAGTATTTT. The chain recombines TRBV7-2 with TRBJ2-3, with a possible D match to TRBD1 (5 bases). Trimming removed 1 base at V and 6 bases at J, with 5 bases between. CDR3 length: 12 amino acids. Germline lookup yields CDR1 SGHTA and CDR2 FQGNSA.

This clonotype was recorded at least ten times. It is unclear where the CDR3 begins or ends on the DNA, so no DNA is shown, and the CDR3 is as TCRdb lists it. The CDR3 protein is CASRVGSGISF. The chain recombines TRBV6-1 with TRBJ2-5; whether TRBD1, the table's D call, matches the DNA was not checked. The CDR3 is 11 residues long, counting both termini. CDR1 is MNHNS, CDR2 SASEGT, per germline.

The chain links TRBV7-8 to TRBJ2-7; the D gene is possibly TRBD1 (5 bases). Trimming cost V 6 bases and J 3 bases, with 12 bases left between them. The CDR3 runs 13 residues. Germline CDR1 SGHVS, CDR2 FQNEAQ. CDR3 protein: CASSWTPSYEQYF. DNA of the CDR3: TGTGCCAGCAGTTGGACACCCAGCTACGAGCAGTACTTC.

Note on this clonotype: At one end the junction does not follow the germline gene, possibly because of a read error. This chain joins TRBV2 and TRBJ2-1; D unresolved. CDR1 and CDR2 (germline): SNHLY, FYNNEI. The CDR3 loop spans 14 amino acids. The DNA of the CDR3 is TGTGCCGGCAGTGAACTACAGAGTCTGGATGAGCAGTTCTTC. As protein: CAGSELQSLDEQFF.

This clonotype has just a few counts. V and J are TRBV30 and TRBJ1-1; D ambiguous. With 0 bases removed from V and 4 bases from J, the gap between germline ends came to 12 bases. The CDR3 is 14 residues long. Germline V gives CDR1 GTSNPN, CDR2 SVGIG (reference sequence). The chain's CDR3 is CAWSVLTGSTEAFF. DNA of the CDR3: TGTGCCTGGAGTGTTCTGACGGGAAGCACTGAAGCTTTCTTT.

This rearrangement joins TRBV19 to TRBJ2-3, with 9 bases that match TRBD2. The length of the CDR3 is 15 residues. The germline V gene encodes CDR1 LNHDA and CDR2 SQIVND (reference sequence). The junction had 4 bases not matched to a gene; V was cut back by 3 bases and J by 3 bases. The CDR3, as DNA: TGTGCCAGTAGTATTAGCGGGAGTCTTACAGATACGCAGTATTTT. It encodes CASSISGSLTDTQYF.

The V and J genes are TRBV2 and TRBJ1-1; TRBD1 is a possible D gene (5 bases). Germline lookup yields CDR1 SNHLY and CDR2 FYNNEI. Trimming pared 0 bases from V and 0 bases from J, leaving 8 bases between. The CDR3 covers 15 residues. The DNA of the CDR3 is TGTGCCAGCAGTGAAGCGGAGACAGTGAACACTGAAGCTTTCTTT. Amino acids: CASSEAETVNTEAFF.

The chain is built from TRBV6-1 and TRBJ2-2; D remains ambiguous. Trimming removed 7 bases from V and 6 bases from J, with 9 bases in between. Looked up from germline, CDR1 is MNHNS and CDR2 is SASEGT. The CDR3 is 12 amino acids. In nucleotides, the CDR3 is TGTGCCAGCATATTCGGGTCCGGGGAGCTGTTTTTT. It yields the protein CASIFGSGELFF.

Details on this clonotype: Germline and junction disagree at one end, which may indicate a read error. The chain uses TRBV7-6 and TRBJ2-7, with 10 nucleotides matching TRBD1. CDR3 size: 12 residues. Germline V lookup: CDR1 SGHVS, CDR2 FNYEAQ. The CDR3 sequence is CATRTGGYEQYF. The DNA for the CDR3 is TGCGCCACACGGACAGGGGGCTACGAGCAGTACTTC.

V gene TRBV4-1 combines with J gene TRBJ2-7; D possibly corresponds to TRBD1 (5 bases). Trimming pared 3 bases from V and 0 bases from J, leaving 12 bases between. Germline CDR1 MGHRA, CDR2 YSYEKL. There are 15 residues in the CDR3. This CDR3 reads CASSQADSSSYEQYF. CDR3 coding DNA: TGCGCCAGCAGCCAGGCCGACAGCAGCTCCTACGAGCAGTACTTC.

On this clonotype: The CDR3 does not close with the conserved phenylalanine or tryptophan, likely indicating a read error. The rearrangement links TRBV12-3 or TRBV12-4 to TRBJ2-7; D uncertain. The CDR3 length is 11 residues. With 6 bases removed from V and 3 bases from J, the gap between germline ends came to 6 bases. CDR3 sequence reads: CASSQFYEQYL. The CDR3 coding sequence is TGTGCCAGCAGCCAATTCTACGAGCAGTACCTC.

The table lists this clonotype with a few counts. The chain employs TRBV20-1 and TRBJ2-4; D may correspond to TRBD1 or TRBD2 (5 bases each). With 6 bases removed from V and 2 bases from J, the gap between germline ends came to 20 bases. Germline V CDR1 and CDR2: DFQATT, SNEGSKA (reference sequence). The length of the CDR3 is 16 residues. CDR3 sequence (DNA): TGCAGTGCCACGTCCTCGGGGCGCGGTACCAAAAACATTCAGTACTTC. This sequence encodes CSATSSGRGTKNIQYF.

The gene calls are TRBV18 and TRBJ1-2; D possibly corresponds to TRBD1 (6 bases). CDR3 length: 14 residues. Germline V gene data show CDR1 as KGHSH and CDR2 as LQKENI. Trimming left V 2 bases short and J 7 bases short, with 14 bases between. CDR3 in amino acids: CASSPADRSGGYTF. The CDR3 DNA sequence: TGTGCCAGCTCACCAGCCGACAGGTCCGGTGGCTACACCTTC.

The V call is TRBV4-1, the J call TRBJ2-7; D uncertain. Germline CDR1 MGHRA, CDR2 YSYEKL. The ends were cut back, 0 bases at V and 5 bases at J, with 8 bases in the middle. CDR3 length equals 13 residues. The CDR3 here is CASSQEWSNEQYF. The CDR3 DNA reads as TGCGCCAGCAGCCAAGAATGGAGCAACGAGCAGTACTTC.

The rearrangement uses TRBV20-1 and TRBJ2-5; perhaps TRBD1 as D (6 bases). Germline V lookup: CDR1 DFQATT, CDR2 SNEGSKA (reference sequence). V shed 3 bases and J shed 5 bases, with 16 bases lying between them. The CDR3 has 14 amino acids. The DNA of the CDR3 is TGCAGTGCTAGGGGGGCCCCAGGTCTGGAGACCCAGTACTTC. Translated: CSARGAPGLETQYF.

This clonotype has only a few counts. The CDR3, as DNA: TGCGCCAGCAGCCACCAACATTCCGACTACGAGCAGTACTTC. Amino acid sequence: CASSHQHSDYEQYF. The chain has TRBV4-1 and TRBJ2-7; D remains unclear. This CDR3 has 14 residues. The V end lost 3 bases, the J end lost 3 bases, and 12 bases lay between the germline ends. Germline loops: CDR1 MGHRA, CDR2 YSYEKL.

At least ten counts were recorded for this clonotype. J is TRBJ2-7 and V is TRBV13, with no clear D. CDR3 length equals 13 residues. In germline, CDR1 is PRHDT, CDR2 FYEKMQ (reference sequence). The V gene lost 0 bases and the J gene lost 0 bases, with 3 bases spanning the gap. CDR3 in DNA: TGTGCCAGCAGCTTAGGCAGCTCCTACGAGCAGTACTTC. Amino acids: CASSLGSSYEQYF.

Note on this clonotype: This likely comes from a read error, as the CDR3 has no conserved phenylalanine or tryptophan at its end. The DNA is left out, because the CDR3 cannot be placed on it with certainty; the CDR3 is given as TCRdb lists it. The chain recombines TRBV24-1 with TRBJ2-3; the DNA was not compared with TRBD2, the D call given in the table. The CDR3 contains 13 residues when both ends are counted. CDR1 and CDR2 (germline): KGHDR, SFDVKD. CDR3 residues: CATRLDSTDTRYL.

The rearrangement joins TRBV19 to TRBJ1-6; D is ambiguous. Germline V gene lookup returns CDR1 LNHDA and CDR2 SQIVND (reference sequence). The ends were cut back, 5 bases at V and 4 bases at J, with 12 bases in the middle. The length of the CDR3 is 15 residues. The CDR3 sequence is CASSRAPSYNSPLHF. The DNA of the CDR3 is TGTGCCAGTAGTCGAGCACCTAGTTATAATTCACCCCTCCACTTT.

This clonotype has ten or more counts. The chain employs TRBV18 and TRBJ1-5; tentatively, D is TRBD1 (6 bases). This CDR3 comprises 14 residues. Germline loops: CDR1 KGHSH, CDR2 LQKENI. V was cut by 3 bases and J by 3 bases, with 9 bases left in between. CDR3 sequence: CASSPGQINQPQHF. The CDR3 region has the DNA TGTGCCAGCTCACCCGGACAGATCAATCAGCCCCAGCATTTT.

In nucleotides, the CDR3 is TGCAGTGCTAGTAAGGACCCCGGAGGGGCTTCACCCCTCCACTTT. Protein: CSASKDPGGASPLHF. J is TRBJ1-6 and V is TRBV20-1, with TRBD1 as a possible D gene (5 bases). V was shortened by 3 bases and J by 9 bases, with 18 bases between the two germline ends. This CDR3 has 15 amino acids. Germline V gives CDR1 DFQATT, CDR2 SNEGSKA (reference sequence).

This clonotype has only a few counts. The chain couples TRBV3-1 to TRBJ2-6; perhaps TRBD1 as D (6 bases). The CDR3 totals 16 residues. The germline CDR1 and CDR2 sequences are LGHDT and YNNKEL (reference sequence). Trimming took 0 bases from V and 2 from J, leaving 8 bases between them. In DNA form, the CDR3 reads TGTGCCAGCAGCCAAGATTCAGGGGCTGGGGCCAACGTCCTGACTTTC. Amino acid sequence: CASSQDSGAGANVLTF.

This clonotype has at least ten counts. The chain is built from TRBV5-4 and TRBJ1-6; TRBD1 matches at 7 bases. The CDR3 covers 14 residues. CDR1 is SGHNT, CDR2 YYREEE, per germline (reference sequence). With 4 bases clipped from V and 6 bases from J, the junction kept 4 bases outside the gene matches. The CDR3 nucleotides read TGTGCCAGCAGCCAGACAGGGATTAATTCACCCCTCCACTTT. It translates to CASSQTGINSPLHF.

This clonotype appeared a single time. This chain uses TRBV6-4 with TRBJ2-3, with 7 bases fitting TRBD2. With V trimmed by 3 bases and J by 2 bases, 2 bases remained unmatched. This CDR3 comprises 14 residues. Germline CDR1 MRHNA, CDR2 SNTAGT. CDR3 in amino acids: CASSERGDTDTQYF. The CDR3 DNA sequence: TGTGCCAGCAGTGAACGGGGGGACACAGATACGCAGTATTTT.

The chain links TRBV10-3 to TRBJ1-6, with TRBD1 as a possible D gene (6 bases). This CDR3 is 14 amino acids long. The V gene's germline CDR1 is ENHRY and CDR2 SYGVKD. The germline V and J ends were trimmed by 2 bases and 7 bases, with 9 bases remaining between them. Here the CDR3 reads CAISEGQGNSPLHF. CDR3 DNA sequence: TGTGCCATCAGTGAGGGGCAGGGGAATTCACCCCTCCACTTT.